Listed here are 30 T cell receptor beta chains from one sample, sequenced in a study of cytotoxic CD8 clonotypes in ibrutinib-treated CLL. Libraries were prepared by immunoSEQ multiplex PCR; TCRdb keeps only in-frame clonotypes and omits some of them. Of some 61,000 clones in the sample, around two thirds were seen once. Sequencing was performed on PBMCs, taken after 12 months of ibrutinib treatment. Receptors originate from a human donor with chronic lymphocytic leukemia.

The chain has TRBV29-1 and TRBJ1-2; D uncertain. V dropped 7 bases and J dropped 8 bases, with 11 bases sitting between them. CDR3 length: 10 residues. In germline, CDR1 is SQVTM, CDR2 ANQGSEA. The chain's CDR3 is CSALSGGYTF. The CDR3, as DNA: TGCAGCGCGCTATCGGGCGGCTACACCTTC.

This chain uses TRBV30 with TRBJ2-5; a weak D match, TRBD1 (5 bases). This CDR3 region has 12 residues. Per germline, CDR1 GTSNPN and CDR2 SVGIG (reference sequence). V dropped 5 bases and J dropped 5 bases, with 12 bases sitting between them. The CDR3 nucleotides are TGTGCCTGGGAACAGGCGTCGGAGACCCAGTACTTC. This gives the protein CAWEQASETQYF.

The chain links TRBV27 to TRBJ1-1; D call uncertain. Germline V gene lookup returns CDR1 MNHEY and CDR2 SMNVEV (reference sequence). V was cut by 5 bases and J by 4 bases, with 14 bases left in between. This CDR3 has 14 residues. The CDR3 loop reads CASSRLGFGTEAFF. Written as DNA, the CDR3 is TGTGCCAGCAGTCGATTGGGATTCGGCACTGAAGCTTTCTTT.

CDR3 nucleotide sequence: TGCGCCAGCAGCCTAAGGGTCAGCCAGCCCCAGCATTTT. Translating gives CASSLRVSQPQHF. The genes are TRBV4-3 and TRBJ1-5; D unresolved. The CDR3 is 13 amino acids. Germline V gene sequence: CDR1 LGHNA, CDR2 YSLEER. Trimming stripped 4 bases from V and 7 bases from J, with 11 bases between.

This chain joins TRBV5-4 and TRBJ2-5; D ambiguous. The ends were cut back, 3 bases at V and 5 bases at J, with 17 bases in the middle. Germline V gene sequence: CDR1 SGHNT, CDR2 YYREEE (reference sequence). The CDR3 length is 15 residues. The CDR3, as DNA: TGTGCCAGCAGCTCCGTCCCCGGGTCTAGGGAGACCCAGTACTTC. Its protein is CASSSVPGSRETQYF.

The rearrangement links TRBV28 to TRBJ2-7; no clear D. This CDR3 region has 13 residues. V lost 2 bases, J lost 2 bases, and 7 bases lay in between. CDR1 is MDHEN, CDR2 SYDVKM, per germline. The CDR3 DNA sequence: TGTGCCAGCAGTTTAGCGGTGGCCTACGAGCAGTACTTC. Amino acids: CASSLAVAYEQYF. The full variable domain, in which reference TRBV28 and TRBJ2-7 provide the parts outside the CDR3, is DVKVTQSSRYLVKRTGEKVFLECVQDMDHENMFWYRQDPGLGLRLIYFSYDVKMKEKGDIPEGYSVSREKKERFSLILESASTNQTSMYLCASSLAVAYEQYFGPGTRLTVT.

The J gene is TRBJ2-3, the V gene TRBV25-1; the D gene is possibly TRBD1 (5 bases). V lost 8 bases to trimming and J lost 6 bases, with 15 bases between them. This CDR3 comprises 13 residues. Germline CDR1 and CDR2: MGHDK and SYGVNS. The CDR3 DNA reads TGTGCCAGCGGTCAGGGTCACGCGGATACGCAGTATTTT. This codes for CASGQGHADTQYF.

The chain combines TRBV10-3 with TRBJ1-1; tentatively, D is TRBD1 (5 bases). Germline V gives CDR1 ENHRY, CDR2 SYGVKD. V was cut by 4 bases and J by 4 bases, with 10 bases left in between. The CDR3 length is 13 residues. The CDR3 nucleotides read TGTGCCATCAGTGTCGGGGGAACCACTGAAGCTTTCTTT. This encodes CAISVGGTTEAFF.

CDR3 in amino acids: CASSYGVLGTDTQYF. DNA for the CDR3: TGTGCCAGCAGTTACGGGGTGTTGGGCACAGATACGCAGTATTTT. The chain has TRBV6-6 and TRBJ2-3; D is unclear. This CDR3 contains 15 residues. Germline V gives CDR1 MNHNY, CDR2 SVGAGI (reference sequence). V dropped 2 bases and J dropped 1 base, with 10 bases sitting between them.

This rearrangement joins TRBV10-3 to TRBJ2-3; 7 positions match TRBD2. Germline trimming cut 2 bases from V and 8 bases from J; bases unmatched to any gene: 13. Germline values: CDR1 ENHRY, CDR2 SYGVKD. This CDR3 has 16 residues. The CDR3 is CAISEGTGEGAGTQYF. The DNA for the CDR3 is TGTGCCATCAGTGAGGGTACCGGGGAGGGCGCCGGTACGCAGTATTTT.

This chain joins TRBV11-2 and TRBJ2-5; the match to TRBD2 covers 11 bases. The CDR3 totals 15 residues. Germline V gene sequence: CDR1 SGHAT, CDR2 FQNNGV. V trimming: 5 bases; J trimming: 4 bases; junction bases outside the gene matches: 6. CDR3 protein: CASSPVAGGPETQYF. The CDR3 region has the DNA TGTGCCAGCAGCCCAGTAGCGGGGGGGCCAGAGACCCAGTACTTC.

The gene calls are TRBV27 and TRBJ2-5; D gene ambiguous. Trimming took off 0 bases at V and 0 bases at J, with 11 bases between the two ends. This CDR3 is built from 16 residues. Germline CDR1 reads MNHEY; CDR2 reads SMNVEV (reference sequence). Here the CDR3 reads CASSLSYGVDQETQYF. CDR3 sequence (DNA): TGTGCCAGCAGTTTATCGTATGGGGTGGACCAAGAGACCCAGTACTTC.

The chain recombines TRBV25-1 with TRBJ2-6, with D uncertain. The CDR3 contains 15 residues. CDR1 is MGHDK, CDR2 SYGVNS, per germline. Trimming pared 7 bases from V and 0 bases from J, leaving 10 bases between. Here the CDR3 DNA reads TGTGCCAGCAAATCCCCTATCTCTGGGGCCAACGTCCTGACTTTC. It translates to CASKSPISGANVLTF.

This clone showed up many times. The chain recombines TRBV4-1 with TRBJ2-7; 8 nucleotides agree with TRBD1. J lost 3 bases, V lost 3 bases, and 4 bases had no gene match. The V gene's germline CDR1 is MGHRA and CDR2 YSYEKL. CDR3 length: 14 amino acids. Here the CDR3 DNA reads TGCGCCAGCAGCCACGGTGGACAGGGCTACGAGCAGTACTTC. Protein: CASSHGGQGYEQYF.

The rearrangement joins TRBV7-3 to TRBJ2-2; D gene ambiguous. CDR1 is SGHTA, CDR2 FQGTGA, per germline. The CDR3 is 12 amino acids. Trimming removed 5 bases from V and 3 bases from J, with 4 bases in between. DNA of the CDR3: TGTGCCAGCAGCCAGTACACCGGGGAGCTGTTTTTT. Amino acid sequence: CASSQYTGELFF.

V and J are TRBV28 and TRBJ1-1; TRBD1 might be the D (5 bases). This CDR3 has 14 residues. V lost 5 bases and J 1 base, leaving 11 bases between the germline ends. Germline assignment: CDR1 MDHEN and CDR2 SYDVKM. The CDR3 reads CASSASGTNTEAFF. The CDR3 bases are TGTGCCAGCAGTGCATCAGGGACGAACACTGAAGCTTTCTTT.

J is TRBJ1-3 and V is TRBV28, with D unclear. CDR1 and CDR2 from the germline V gene are MDHEN and SYDVKM. Trimming took off 6 bases at V and 0 bases at J, with 12 bases between the two ends. The CDR3 sequence is 15 residues long. CDR3 protein: CASSSTGDSGNTIYF. CDR3 DNA: TGTGCCAGCAGCTCTACCGGCGACTCTGGAAACACCATATATTTT. The entire variable domain, with the rest obtained from reference TRBV28 and TRBJ1-3, is as follows: DVKVTQSSRYLVKRTGEKVFLECVQDMDHENMFWYRQDPGLGLRLIYFSYDVKMKEKGDIPEGYSVSREKKERFSLILESASTNQTSMYLCASSSTGDSGNTIYFGEGSWLTVV.

This clone turned up a few times. The rearrangement uses TRBV6-5 and TRBJ2-1, with 9 positions matching TRBD1. CDR3 length: 14 amino acids. After removal of 6 bases from V and 9 bases from J, the junction contained 9 bases not matched to a gene. CDR1 is MNHEY and CDR2 is SVGAGI in the germline V gene. The CDR3 DNA follows: TGTGCCAGCAGCCCTAGGACAGGGGAGAGTGAGCAGTTCTTC. This codes for CASSPRTGESEQFF.

The chain uses TRBV5-4 and TRBJ2-7; D ambiguous. Germline V gene sequence: CDR1 SGHNT, CDR2 YYREEE (reference sequence). The ends were cut back, 0 bases at V and 0 bases at J, with 7 bases in the middle. The CDR3 totals 14 residues. CDR3 coding DNA: TGTGCCAGCAGCTTGGCCGGGTCCTCCTACGAGCAGTACTTC. Amino acid sequence: CASSLAGSSYEQYF.

The genes are TRBV6-1 and TRBJ1-5; TRBD1 is a possible D gene (5 bases). V lost 4 bases, J lost 7 bases, and 11 bases lay in between. CDR3 length: 13 residues. Germline CDR1 reads MNHNS; CDR2 reads SASEGT. CDR3: CASSAEGIQPQHF. The CDR3 DNA follows: TGTGCCAGCAGTGCGGAGGGGATCCAGCCCCAGCATTTT.

This chain connects TRBV7-9 to TRBJ1-2; the match to TRBD1 covers 10 bases. With V trimmed by 5 bases and J by 8 bases, 20 bases remained unmatched. Looked up from germline, CDR1 is SEHNR and CDR2 is FQNEAQ (reference sequence). The CDR3 runs 18 residues. CDR3 residues: CASSPYSTTGGPSRGYTF. The CDR3, as DNA: TGTGCCAGCAGCCCCTACTCTACGACAGGGGGCCCGTCGAGGGGCTACACCTTC.

The J gene is TRBJ2-3, the V gene TRBV19, with D uncertain. Germline lookup yields CDR1 LNHDA and CDR2 SQIVND (reference sequence). The CDR3 consists of 13 residues. The germline V and J ends were trimmed by 5 bases and 4 bases, with 10 bases remaining between them. The CDR3 nucleotides read TGTGCCAGTAGTCCGATGTTATCAGATACGCAGTATTTT. This codes for CASSPMLSDTQYF. Filled out from reference TRBV19 and TRBJ2-3, the complete variable domain reads DGGITQSPKYLFRKEGQNVTLSCEQNLNHDAMYWYRQDPGQGLRLIYYSQIVNDFQKGDIAEGYSVSREKKESFPLTVTSAQKNPTAFYLCASSPMLSDTQYFGPGTRLTVL.

This chain connects TRBV5-6 to TRBJ1-1; D perhaps matches TRBD1 (6 bases). This CDR3 is built from 14 residues. CDR1 is SGHDT, CDR2 YYEEEE, per germline. The germline V and J ends were trimmed by 6 bases and 1 base, with 13 bases remaining between them. The CDR3 region has the DNA TGTGCCAGCAAGCAACTGGACAGGAACACTGAAGCTTTCTTT. Protein sequence: CASKQLDRNTEAFF.

V and J are TRBV30 and TRBJ2-1, with 8 nucleotides matching TRBD2. The CDR3 spans 16 residues. Germline CDR1 reads GTSNPN; CDR2 reads SVGIG (reference sequence). With 3 bases clipped from V and 4 bases from J, the junction kept 11 bases outside the gene matches. In nucleotides, the CDR3 is TGTGCCTGGAGCAAGGGGAGCGGGGGTGGGTACAATGAGCAGTTCTTC. It encodes CAWSKGSGGGYNEQFF. Based on the CDR3 plus reference TRBV30 and TRBJ2-1, the full variable domain is SQTIHQWPATLVQPVGSPLSLECTVEGTSNPNLYWYRQAAGRGLQLLFYSVGIGQISSEVPQNLSASRPQDRQFILSSKKLLLSDSGFYLCAWSKGSGGGYNEQFFGPGTRLTVL.

The J gene is TRBJ1-2, the V gene TRBV6-1, with D hard to call. The CDR3 covers 12 residues. Trimming removed 2 bases from V and 7 bases from J, with 8 bases in between. Germline V CDR1 and CDR2: MNHNS, SASEGT. CDR3 sequence: CASSEFGFGYTF. CDR3 nucleotide sequence: TGTGCCAGCAGTGAATTCGGGTTTGGCTACACCTTC.

This clone is termed medium-sized. This chain joins TRBV13 and TRBJ1-2; D remains unclear. Germline V lookup: CDR1 PRHDT, CDR2 FYEKMQ (reference sequence). This CDR3 is 13 amino acids long. V lost 3 bases to trimming and J lost 3 bases, with 8 bases between them. CDR3 nucleotide sequence: TGTGCCAGCAGCTTCTCCAGATACTATGGCTACACCTTC. The encoded protein is CASSFSRYYGYTF.

V and J are TRBV5-6 and TRBJ1-2; D gene unclear. The CDR3 loop spans 12 amino acids. With 4 bases removed from V and 4 bases from J, the gap between germline ends came to 8 bases. Germline loops: CDR1 SGHDT, CDR2 YYEEEE. The CDR3 spells CASSGRAYGYTF. The CDR3 nucleotides are TGTGCCAGCAGCGGTAGGGCCTATGGCTACACCTTC.

This chain joins TRBV19 and TRBJ2-7, with a weak D call TRBD1 (6 bases). This CDR3 is 15 amino acids long. CDR1 and CDR2 from the germline V gene are LNHDA and SQIVND (reference sequence). V was trimmed by 5 bases and J by 2 bases, leaving 16 bases between them. The CDR3 spells CASSSQGMEAYEQYF. CDR3 nucleotides: TGTGCCAGTAGTTCACAGGGAATGGAAGCCTACGAGCAGTACTTC. The full variable domain, rest sourced from reference TRBV19 and TRBJ2-7, is DGGITQSPKYLFRKEGQNVTLSCEQNLNHDAMYWYRQDPGQGLRLIYYSQIVNDFQKGDIAEGYSVSREKKESFPLTVTSAQKNPTAFYLCASSSQGMEAYEQYFGPGTRLTVT.

This clone was detected a few times. This chain uses TRBV18 with TRBJ1-6; 10 bases map to TRBD1. CDR3 size: 15 residues. The junction had 2 bases not matched to a gene; V was cut back by 0 bases and J by 9 bases. Germline V gene sequence: CDR1 KGHSH, CDR2 LQKENI. The chain's CDR3 is CASSPPTGGASPLHF. CDR3 in DNA: TGTGCCAGCTCACCACCGACAGGGGGCGCTTCACCCCTCCACTTT.

The chain uses TRBV5-4 and TRBJ1-4; tentatively, D is TRBD1 (6 bases). The CDR3 has 16 amino acids. V shed 0 bases and J shed 4 bases, with 13 bases lying between them. Germline CDR1 reads SGHNT; CDR2 reads YYREEE (reference sequence). Here the CDR3 reads CASSLGRTVNNEKLFF. CDR3 in DNA: TGTGCCAGCAGCTTGGGAAGGACAGTTAATAATGAAAAACTGTTTTTT.